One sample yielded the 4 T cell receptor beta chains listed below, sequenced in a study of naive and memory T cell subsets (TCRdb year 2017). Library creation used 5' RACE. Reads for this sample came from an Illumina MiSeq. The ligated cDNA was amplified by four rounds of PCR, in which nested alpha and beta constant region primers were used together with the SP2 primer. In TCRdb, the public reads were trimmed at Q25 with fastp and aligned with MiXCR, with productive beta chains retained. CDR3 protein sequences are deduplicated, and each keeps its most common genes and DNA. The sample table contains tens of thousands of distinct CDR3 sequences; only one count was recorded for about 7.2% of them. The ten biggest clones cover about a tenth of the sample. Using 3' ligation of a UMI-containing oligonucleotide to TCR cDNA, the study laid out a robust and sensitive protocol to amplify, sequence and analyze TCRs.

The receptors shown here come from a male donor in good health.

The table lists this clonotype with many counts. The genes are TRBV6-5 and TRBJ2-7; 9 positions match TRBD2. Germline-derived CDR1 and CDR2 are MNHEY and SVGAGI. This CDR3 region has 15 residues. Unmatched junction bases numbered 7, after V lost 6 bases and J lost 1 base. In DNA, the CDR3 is TGTGCCAGCAGGCTTCAGCGGGAGGTGTCCTACGAGCAGTACTTC. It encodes CASRLQREVSYEQYF.

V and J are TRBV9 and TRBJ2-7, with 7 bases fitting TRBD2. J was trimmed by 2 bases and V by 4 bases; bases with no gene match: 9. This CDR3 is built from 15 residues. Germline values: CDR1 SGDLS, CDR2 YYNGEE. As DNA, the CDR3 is TGTGCCAGCAGCCTAGCGGCGGGGGAAACCTACGAGCAGTACTTC. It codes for CASSLAAGETYEQYF.

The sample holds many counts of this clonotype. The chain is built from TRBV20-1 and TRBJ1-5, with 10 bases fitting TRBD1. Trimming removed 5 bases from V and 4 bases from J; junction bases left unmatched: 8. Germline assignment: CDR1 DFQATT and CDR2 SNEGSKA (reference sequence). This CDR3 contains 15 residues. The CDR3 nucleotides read TGCAGTGCTTCGGACAGGGGGAGGAGGAATCAGCCCCAGCATTTT. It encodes CSASDRGRRNQPQHF.

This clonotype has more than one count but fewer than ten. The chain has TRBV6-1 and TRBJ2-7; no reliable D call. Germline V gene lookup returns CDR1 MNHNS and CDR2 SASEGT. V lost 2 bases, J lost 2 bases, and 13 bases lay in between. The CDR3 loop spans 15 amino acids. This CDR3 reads CASSEQFQLTYEQYF. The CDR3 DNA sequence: TGTGCCAGCAGTGAACAGTTTCAACTGACCTACGAGCAGTACTTC.